Reported below is one T cell receptor (beta chain). The sample is drawn from a study of shared clonotypes between healthy human individuals. This table comes from immunoSEQ multiplex PCR, and its TCRdb copy is limited to in-frame clones, with some not included. The sample includes some 2,100,000 clones, approximately 94% seen only once; the top ten take about 1.5%. Naive CD8 cells were CD45RO-negative, positively selected for CCR7, excluding terminally differentiated effector memory CD45RA+ cells. Nashville, Tennessee was home to all donors, each a Caucasian adult. Sequenced material: naive CD8+ T cells from PBMCs. This receptor was taken from a man younger than 30 in good health. Some clones in this sample may be carry-over from other donors' samples.

The CDR3 nucleotides are TGCAGCGTTGCGTTCGGGGGTCAGACCTCCTCCTACGAGCAGTACTTC. Its translation: CSVAFGGQTSSYEQYF. The chain has TRBV29-1 and TRBJ2-7, with TRBD2 as a possible D gene (6 bases). The CDR3 spans 16 residues. Trimming left V 4 bases short and J 0 bases short, with 19 bases between. Germline V gene sequence: CDR1 SQVTM, CDR2 ANQGSEA.